The 10 T cell receptor beta chains below all came from one sample that was sequenced in a study of type 1 regulatory T cells. TCRdb redid the calling of the reads with MiXCR, one entry per CDR3 protein. The table has 60,000 to 70,000 distinct CDR3 sequences, roughly half seen once. For these receptors, no antigen is known. The sample comprised cultured non-Tr1 T cells, either the whole culture or a sorted T cell fraction (not recorded which). Source of these receptors: a human donor in good health.

This sequence joins TRBV7-9 and TRBJ2-1, with D unclear. Germline CDR1 is SEHNR and CDR2 is FQNEAQ (reference sequence). Trimming cost V 5 bases and J 5 bases, with 19 bases left between them. This CDR3 contains 16 residues. As DNA, the CDR3 is TGTGCCAGCAGCCCCCTCCTCGCGTGGGCGAACAATGAGCAGTTCTTC. Amino acids: CASSPLLAWANNEQFF.

The rearrangement uses TRBV7-2 and TRBJ2-7, with 9 bases that match TRBD1. The CDR3 spans 15 residues. Trimming cost V 3 bases and J 3 bases; bases outside gene matches: 6. CDR1 and CDR2 (germline): SGHTA, FQGNSA. The CDR3 loop is CASSFDGTGYYEQYF. CDR3 nucleotide sequence: TGTGCCAGCAGCTTCGACGGGACAGGGTACTACGAGCAGTACTTC.

This chain uses TRBV5-1 with TRBJ1-4; D perhaps matches TRBD1 (6 bases). V was pared by 0 bases and J by 7 bases, with 10 bases between. Germline CDR1 SGHRS, CDR2 YFSETQ. This CDR3 is built from 14 residues. CDR3 in amino acids: CASSLGQGREKLFF. For the CDR3, the DNA is TGCGCCAGCAGCTTGGGTCAGGGGCGTGAAAAACTGTTTTTT.

The rearrangement joins TRBV9 to TRBJ1-3; D remains ambiguous. The V gene's germline CDR1 is SGDLS and CDR2 YYNGEE. This CDR3 spans 14 amino acids. Trimming took 2 bases from V and 1 from J, leaving 7 bases between them. For the CDR3, the DNA is TGTGCCAGCAGCGTCGGCAGGTCTGGAAACACCATATATTTT. Its protein is CASSVGRSGNTIYF.

This chain uses TRBV27 with TRBJ2-3; D call uncertain. This CDR3 has 15 residues. V lost 6 bases, J lost 7 bases, and 20 bases lay in between. CDR1 and CDR2 from the germline V gene are MNHEY and SMNVEV (reference sequence). The CDR3 region has the DNA TGTGCCAGCAGCTTAGTTACGTCGTTGAGGCATACGCAGTATTTT. It encodes CASSLVTSLRHTQYF.

The genes are TRBV30 and TRBJ2-7; D unresolved. The CDR3 is 13 amino acids. Germline loops: CDR1 GTSNPN, CDR2 SVGIG (reference sequence). V dropped 2 bases and J dropped 3 bases, with 11 bases sitting between them. The CDR3 DNA reads as TGTGCCTGGAGTAATTCCGCGCTCTACGAGCAGTACTTC. It is translated as CAWSNSALYEQYF.

This clonotype has only a few counts. The gene calls are TRBV11-2 and TRBJ2-5, with 10 bases matching TRBD1. The CDR3 runs 14 residues. V dropped 5 bases and J dropped 5; count of bases not matched to a gene: 5. In germline, CDR1 is SGHAT, CDR2 FQNNGV. The CDR3 bases are TGTGCCAGCAGCCGGGACAGGGGCTGGGAGACCCAGTACTTC. Translated: CASSRDRGWETQYF.

The V gene is TRBV5-1, the J gene TRBJ2-5, with 12 bases fitting TRBD2. The trim removed 7 bases at V and 5 bases at J, leaving 9 bases unmatched. CDR1 is SGHRS and CDR2 is YFSETQ in the germline V gene. The CDR3 is made up of 15 amino acids. The CDR3, as DNA: TGCGCCAGCTACGGACTAGCGGGGCCTGGGGAGACCCAGTACTTC. It specifies CASYGLAGPGETQYF.

The chain links TRBV20-1 to TRBJ1-1; tentative D call: TRBD1 (5 bases). The ends were cut back, 0 bases at V and 8 bases at J, with 25 bases in the middle. CDR3 length: 17 residues. Germline CDR1 reads DFQATT; CDR2 reads SNEGSKA (reference sequence). The CDR3 DNA follows: TGCAGTGCTAGAGATTCTTGGCAGGGATTGGGAAGGACCGAAGCTTTCTTT. It specifies CSARDSWQGLGRTEAFF.

This clonotype has only a few counts. The rearrangement links TRBV7-3 to TRBJ2-5, with TRBD1 matching over 9 bases. The CDR3 extends over 16 amino acids. Germline values: CDR1 SGHTA, CDR2 FQGTGA. J gave up 4 bases and V 5 bases, and 11 bases lay outside the gene matches. CDR3: CASSPRGQGKGETQYF. CDR3 sequence (DNA): TGTGCCAGCAGCCCGCGAGGACAGGGGAAAGGAGAGACCCAGTACTTC.